The source of this T cell receptor (beta chain) is a study of Ad26.COV2.S vaccination and SARS-CoV-2 variants. Across the study: Intramuscular Ad26.COV2.S doses were given once or twice, 56 days apart.

TCRdb's copy holds only in-frame clones and misses some; the assay was immunoSEQ multiplex PCR. The sample lists a few hundred thousand clones; almost 90% were seen once. The treatment here: roughly 19 received Ad26.COV2.S at low or high dose, single or two shots; about 5 received placebo; per-sample allocation not given. Samples came from day 63 after the first vaccine or placebo injection. This Boston cohort included adults aged 18-55 years. The CDR3 is made up of 13 amino acids. Per the germline V gene, CDR1 is GTSNPN and CDR2 is SVGIG (reference sequence). V lost 2 bases, J lost 5 bases, and 10 bases lay in between.

The rearrangement joins TRBV30 to TRBJ1-5; D is uncertain. The sequence derives from a person aged 18 to 65 who received the Ad26.COV2.S COVID-19 vaccine or a placebo. Sample: peripheral blood, taken in a trial of Ad26.COV2.S vaccine versus placebo. The CDR3 reads CAWSPVFDQPQHF. In DNA, the CDR3 is TGTGCCTGGAGTCCCGTTTTCGATCAGCCCCAGCATTTT.